This T cell receptor (beta chain) was captured in a study of T cell responses to AZD1222 COVID-19 vaccine. Repertoires were generated with immunoSEQ multiplex PCR, while TCRdb's copy carries only in-frame clones and drops some. The sample carries some 120,000 clones, roughly 94% recorded once. Worth noting for this clone: Its target is unknown.

Points from the study as a whole: Mostly white British, mostly female donors; authors suggested clonal diversity may be underestimated. Targets within unmutated variant regions were reportedly found for nearly half of spike-specific TCRs. Spike-specific TCR breadth and depth were elevated following two AZD1222 doses.

Source: peripheral blood, taken on day 0 of AZD1222 vaccination. This clonotype was sampled from an adult in good health.

The CDR3 protein is CASSGTSASSYEQYF. DNA of the CDR3: TGTGCCAGTAGCGGGACTAGCGCGAGCTCCTACGAGCAGTACTTC. The V gene is TRBV19, the J gene TRBJ2-7; 10 bases are a match to TRBD2. V was clipped by 6 bases and J by 0 bases; unmatched bases: 5. Germline CDR1 and CDR2: LNHDA and SQIVND (reference sequence). The CDR3 loop spans 15 amino acids. The full variable domain, in which reference TRBV19 and TRBJ2-7 provide the parts outside the CDR3, is DGGITQSPKYLFRKEGQNVTLSCEQNLNHDAMYWYRQDPGQGLRLIYYSQIVNDFQKGDIAEGYSVSREKKESFPLTVTSAQKNPTAFYLCASSGTSASSYEQYFGPGTRLTVT.